A single sample is the source of the 29 T cell receptor beta chains below, sequenced in a study of T cell repertoires in cytomegalovirus infection. TCRdb used MiXCR to reprocess the reads, holding one entry per CDR3 protein. The sample has approximately 700,000 distinct CDR3 sequences, roughly 35% seen once; the top ten hold more than 2.5%. Material: PBMCs. Every receptor here comes from a human donor in good health (CMV status not recorded). Some clones in this sample may be carry-over from other donors' samples.

J is TRBJ2-1 and V is TRBV6-5; a weak D match, TRBD2 (6 bases). The germline CDR1 and CDR2 sequences are MNHEY and SVGAGI. This CDR3 has 19 amino acids. V was cut by 1 base and J by 4 bases, with 23 bases left in between. This CDR3 is CASSYWPAGTGLGYNEQFF. CDR3 coding DNA: TGTGCCAGCAGTTACTGGCCGGCGGGGACGGGCCTAGGATACAATGAGCAGTTCTTC.

J is TRBJ2-4 and V is TRBV28; D could derive from TRBD1 or TRBD2 (5 bases each). The CDR3 is made up of 13 amino acids. Per the germline V gene, CDR1 is MDHEN and CDR2 is SYDVKM. Trimming shortened V by 6 bases and J by 6 bases, and 12 bases separated the two germline ends. CDR3 DNA sequence: TGTGCCAGCAGGGTGCCAGGGAGAAACATTCAGTACTTC. Protein sequence: CASRVPGRNIQYF.

This clonotype appeared once. The rearrangement uses TRBV5-6 and TRBJ1-2, with 8 bases lining up with TRBD1. Germline V lookup: CDR1 SGHDT, CDR2 YYEEEE. The length of the CDR3 is 14 residues. The J segment lost 8 bases and the V segment lost 6 bases, leaving 12 bases of the junction unmatched. The CDR3 spells CASMRSQGAGGYTF. Written as DNA, the CDR3 is TGTGCCAGCATGCGTAGTCAGGGGGCTGGAGGCTACACCTTC.

This clonotype occurred a few times. The rearrangement links TRBV14 to TRBJ2-1; TRBD1 might be the D (6 bases). CDR1 is SGHDN and CDR2 is FVKESK in the germline V gene. The CDR3 runs 14 residues. Trimming took off 4 bases at V and 7 bases at J, with 14 bases between the two ends. CDR3 coding DNA: TGTGCCAGCAGCCCCCCGGACAGACCTAATGAGCAGTTCTTC. Residues: CASSPPDRPNEQFF.

This CDR3 is CASSLFQGGGTDTQYF. CDR3 coding DNA: TGTGCCAGCAGTTTATTCCAGGGAGGGGGGACAGATACGCAGTATTTT. This chain uses TRBV27 with TRBJ2-3, with D tentatively TRBD2 (7 bases). V shed 1 base and J shed 3 bases, with 14 bases lying between them. This CDR3 contains 16 residues. CDR1 and CDR2 (germline): MNHEY, SMNVEV (reference sequence).

This chain links TRBV3-1 with TRBJ2-1; 9 bases align to TRBD1. V trimming: 2 bases; J trimming: 4 bases; junction bases outside the gene matches: 12. This CDR3 comprises 18 residues. Germline assignment: CDR1 LGHDT and CDR2 YNNKEL (reference sequence). In DNA, the CDR3 is TGTGCCAGCAGCCAATTACCTACAGGGGGCGCCTCATACAATGAGCAGTTCTTC. Translation gives CASSQLPTGGASYNEQFF.

This clonotype appeared many times. The chain recombines TRBV7-2 with TRBJ2-2, with 11 bases identical to TRBD2. CDR3 length: 16 residues. V was clipped by 6 bases and J by 5 bases; unmatched bases: 8. Germline V gives CDR1 SGHTA, CDR2 FQGNSA. This chain's CDR3 is CASSPGLAVRTGELFF. The CDR3 coding sequence is TGTGCCAGCAGTCCGGGACTAGCGGTGAGGACCGGGGAGCTGTTTTTT.

The J gene is TRBJ2-7, the V gene TRBV27, with D tentatively TRBD2 (5 bases). Germline CDR1 MNHEY, CDR2 SMNVEV (reference sequence). The CDR3 covers 15 residues. V shed 11 bases and J shed 0 bases, with 20 bases lying between them. The CDR3 here is CASSRPGKDSYEQYF. For the CDR3, the DNA is TGTGCCTCATCTAGACCGGGGAAGGACTCCTACGAGCAGTACTTC.

This clonotype has a single count. This chain connects TRBV20-1 to TRBJ2-1; TRBD2 aligns across 9 bases. The V gene end was trimmed by 1 base and the J gene end by 4 bases; junction bases not matched to a gene: 20. This CDR3 comprises 20 residues. Germline CDR1 DFQATT, CDR2 SNEGSKA (reference sequence). The CDR3 region has the DNA TGCAGTGCTAGAGCCCGGGGTAGCGGGAGCCCTAAATTACATTACAATGAGCAGTTCTTC. Amino acid sequence: CSARARGSGSPKLHYNEQFF.

The chain couples TRBV6-5 to TRBJ2-1; D gene uncertain. The CDR3 length is 14 residues. V gave up 6 bases and J gave up 4 bases, with 13 bases separating them. The germline CDR1 and CDR2 sequences are MNHEY and SVGAGI. CDR3 DNA: TGTGCCAGCAGGCTCCGGACGCCTTACAATGAGCAGTTCTTC. It yields the protein CASRLRTPYNEQFF.

This clonotype has at least ten counts. The V gene is TRBV7-2, the J gene TRBJ1-1, with D hard to call. The length of the CDR3 is 14 residues. V dropped 3 bases and J dropped 1 base, with 9 bases sitting between them. Germline CDR1 SGHTA, CDR2 FQGNSA. CDR3 nucleotides: TGTGCCAGCAGCTTGAACAGTCAGAACACTGAAGCTTTCTTT. This translates into CASSLNSQNTEAFF.

This chain connects TRBV7-9 to TRBJ1-2; D is ambiguous. V lost 4 bases, J lost 4 bases, and 16 bases lay in between. The length of the CDR3 is 15 residues. CDR1 and CDR2 from the germline V gene are SEHNR and FQNEAQ (reference sequence). CDR3 sequence: CASSSDRVGFYGYTF. CDR3 sequence (DNA): TGTGCCAGCAGCTCAGACCGGGTAGGATTCTATGGCTACACCTTC. Together with reference TRBV7-9 and TRBJ1-2, the CDR3 gives the full variable domain: DTGVSQNPRHKITKRGQNVTFRCDPISEHNRLYWYRQTLGQGPEFLTYFQNEAQLEKSRLLSDRFSAERPKGSFSTLEIQRTEQGDSAMYLCASSSDRVGFYGYTFGSGTRLTVV.

This clonotype turned up a few times. The chain combines TRBV28 with TRBJ2-2, with D hard to call. The V end lost 6 bases, the J end lost 1 base, and 3 bases lay between the germline ends. Germline CDR1 MDHEN, CDR2 SYDVKM. The CDR3 totals 12 residues. The CDR3 spells CASRVNTGELFF. DNA of the CDR3: TGTGCCAGCAGGGTGAACACCGGGGAGCTGTTTTTT.

This clonotype was found a few times. The chain joins TRBV6-5 to TRBJ1-4; D not certain. Trimming pared 0 bases from V and 0 bases from J, leaving 5 bases between. Germline CDR1 reads MNHEY; CDR2 reads SVGAGI. The CDR3 has 15 amino acids. CDR3 sequence reads: CASSYSFTTNEKLFF. The CDR3 bases are TGTGCCAGCAGTTACTCGTTTACAACTAATGAAAAACTGTTTTTT.

This clonotype came up many times. The V and J genes are TRBV6-5 and TRBJ1-1; TRBD1 aligns across 9 bases. The trim removed 6 bases at V and 11 bases at J, leaving 10 bases unmatched. The germline V gene has CDR1 MNHEY and CDR2 SVGAGI. This CDR3 comprises 13 residues. CDR3 DNA: TGTGCCAGCAGCAAAACAGGGGGCATAGGGGCTTTCTTT. This encodes CASSKTGGIGAFF.

J is TRBJ1-2 and V is TRBV6-8; a possible D gene is TRBD1 (5 bases). This CDR3 is built from 12 residues. The germline V gene encodes CDR1 MNHGY and CDR2 SAAAGT. V was trimmed by 6 bases and J by 4 bases, leaving 9 bases between them. The DNA of the CDR3 is TGTGCCAGCAGCGGGGCTGGCTATGGCTACACCTTC. Its protein product is CASSGAGYGYTF.

A few counts support this clonotype. The CDR3 nucleotides are TGTGCCAGCAGCTTATGGGACTCCCGGAGCTCTGGAAACACCATATATTTT. This gives the protein CASSLWDSRSSGNTIYF. This sequence joins TRBV7-9 and TRBJ1-3; a possible D gene is TRBD1 (5 bases). The V gene's germline CDR1 is SEHNR and CDR2 FQNEAQ (reference sequence). CDR3 length: 17 amino acids. V lost 2 bases, J lost 0 bases, and 14 bases lay in between.

The chain recombines TRBV20-1 with TRBJ1-1; tentative D call: TRBD1 (6 bases). Looked up from germline, CDR1 is DFQATT and CDR2 is SNEGSKA (reference sequence). This CDR3 is built from 15 residues. The ends were cut back, 1 base at V and 0 bases at J, with 12 bases in the middle. CDR3 in amino acids: CSARARGALNTEAFF. CDR3 bases: TGCAGTGCTAGAGCCCGGGGGGCTTTGAACACTGAAGCTTTCTTT.

The gene calls are TRBV7-9 and TRBJ1-3; D unresolved. Trimming took off 11 bases at V and 0 bases at J, with 11 bases between the two ends. The CDR3 spans 13 residues. Germline lookup yields CDR1 SEHNR and CDR2 FQNEAQ (reference sequence). The CDR3 reads CACPEVSGNTIYF. Here the CDR3 DNA reads TGTGCCTGCCCTGAGGTCTCTGGAAACACCATATATTTT.

The V and J genes are TRBV2 and TRBJ2-3; 9 bases fit TRBD1. CDR3 length: 14 residues. V lost 9 bases and J lost 2; bases outside the gene matches: 6. Germline V gene sequence: CDR1 SNHLY, CDR2 FYNNEI. Written as DNA, the CDR3 is TGTGCCAGGTCCGGGACAGGGATCACAGATACGCAGTATTTT. Translated: CARSGTGITDTQYF.

This clonotype was seen at least ten times. The genes are TRBV7-2 and TRBJ1-3; 7 positions match TRBD1. This CDR3 contains 14 residues. CDR1 and CDR2 from the germline V gene are SGHTA and FQGNSA. The ends lost 5 bases at V and 10 bases at J; junction bases unmatched: 11. The CDR3 nucleotides are TGTGCCAGCAGCAGCCGACAGGGCGGAGGGACCATATATTTT. This gives the protein CASSSRQGGGTIYF.

This clonotype has a handful of counts. The CDR3: CASSRGLDRDYGYTF. The CDR3 nucleotides read TGCGCCAGCAGCCGTGGACTGGACAGGGACTATGGCTACACCTTC. The chain joins TRBV5-1 to TRBJ1-2; 8 bases agree with TRBD1. Germline CDR1 is SGHRS and CDR2 is YFSETQ. The V gene end was trimmed by 4 bases and the J gene end by 3 bases; junction bases not matched to a gene: 8. CDR3 length: 15 amino acids.

This clonotype was counted at least ten times. The DNA of the CDR3 is TGTGCCAGCAGCTTATATACAGCCTATCTTAATTCACCCCTCCACTTT. Translation gives CASSLYTAYLNSPLHF. The V gene is TRBV7-2, the J gene TRBJ1-6; D unresolved. Trimming took 2 bases from V and 6 from J, leaving 14 bases between them. The CDR3 sequence is 16 residues long. Germline CDR1 SGHTA, CDR2 FQGNSA. The variable domain in full, completed from reference TRBV7-2 and TRBJ1-6, reads GAGVSQSPSNKVTEKGKDVELRCDPISGHTALYWYRQSLGQGLEFLIYFQGNSAPDKSGLPSDRFSAERTGGSVSTLTIQRTQQEDSAVYLCASSLYTAYLNSPLHFGNGTRLTVT.

CDR3 residues: CASSYSDQGAQYF. CDR3 coding DNA: TGTGCCAGCAGTTACTCTGACCAAGGGGCGCAGTATTTT. The V gene is TRBV6-5, the J gene TRBJ2-3, with a weak D call TRBD1 (5 bases). V lost 0 bases and J lost 10, with 11 bases in between. The CDR3 has 13 amino acids. From germline, CDR1 is MNHEY and CDR2 SVGAGI.

V and J are TRBV28 and TRBJ1-2, with a weak D call TRBD1 (5 bases). V dropped 6 bases and J dropped 8 bases, with 16 bases sitting between them. The CDR3 is 13 residues long. Germline loops: CDR1 MDHEN, CDR2 SYDVKM. The CDR3 reads CASRPQGGRGYTF. The CDR3 nucleotides are TGTGCCAGCAGACCTCAGGGAGGGAGGGGCTACACCTTC.

This clonotype has only a few counts. V usage is TRBV6-5 and J usage is TRBJ2-1; 10 bases line up with TRBD2. CDR1 is MNHEY and CDR2 is SVGAGI in the germline V gene. The CDR3 is 18 residues long. The trim removed 0 bases at V and 0 bases at J, leaving 5 bases unmatched. The CDR3 region is CASSYSPLAGSSYNEQFF. CDR3 bases: TGTGCCAGCAGTTACTCTCCACTAGCGGGAAGCTCCTACAATGAGCAGTTCTTC.

There are a few counts of this clonotype. The chain is built from TRBV5-8 and TRBJ2-7; no clear D gene. Germline-derived CDR1 and CDR2 are SGHTS and YDEGEE. This CDR3 is 13 amino acids long. V lost 5 bases, J lost 6 bases, and 15 bases lay in between. CDR3 region: CASSQRRVGEQYF. Written as DNA, the CDR3 is TGTGCCAGCAGTCAGAGACGGGTGGGCGAGCAGTACTTC.

Only one count was recorded for this clonotype. Since the CDR3 does not end with the conserved phenylalanine or tryptophan, this likely comes from a read error. The chain employs TRBV6-2 or TRBV6-3 and TRBJ1-5; tentative D call: TRBD1 (5 bases). CDR1 is MNHEY and CDR2 is SVGEGT in the germline V gene. This CDR3 is 17 amino acids long. CDR3 bases: TGTGCCGGCAGTTATGGTATTGCCGGGGCGGGAAATCAGCCCCAGCATTTG. Amino acid sequence: CAGSYGIAGAGNQPQHL.

This clonotype was seen at least ten times. V usage is TRBV28 and J usage is TRBJ2-7, with TRBD1 matching 7 bases. The CDR3 sequence is 16 residues long. Germline V gene lookup returns CDR1 MDHEN and CDR2 SYDVKM. J lost 1 base, V lost 4 bases, and 10 bases had no gene match. CDR3 DNA sequence: TGTGCCAGCAGTTCCACTAGACAGGGTCCATCCTACGAGCAGTACTTC. Encoded protein: CASSSTRQGPSYEQYF.